This note documents a single TCR beta chain sequence. These data come from a study of control samples from healthy donors and cancer patients. Clones were sequenced by immunoSEQ multiplex PCR, and TCRdb holds only the in-frame ones, with some missing. The data contain over 120,000 clones, 85% to 95% of them singletons. The CDR3 has 15 amino acids. Per the germline V gene, CDR1 is MNHNY and CDR2 is SVGAGI (reference sequence). The V end lost 5 bases, the J end lost 3 bases, and 16 bases lay between the germline ends. The clonotype originates from a man in his sixties with colorectal cancer. The rearrangement joins TRBV6-6 to TRBJ1-1; D is perhaps TRBD1 (6 bases). Source material: PBMCs. CDR3 protein: CASSPGGGGYTEAFF. CDR3 in DNA: TGTGCCAGCAGTCCTGGGGGGGGCGGGTACACTGAAGCTTTCTTT.